A single sample gave rise to the 31 T cell receptor beta chains below, sequenced in a study of CD8 T cells in Susac syndrome. Reverse transcription of roughly 0.45 to 1 ug RNA was carried out with random hexamers. Each CDR3 protein gets one entry after TCRdb re-called the immunoSEQ multiplex PCR reads with MiXCR. This sample has around 150,000 distinct CDR3 sequences, with roughly 94% found just once. The sample comprised CD4+ T cells from PBMCs. The receptors come from a human donor with Susac syndrome.

J is TRBJ1-1 and V is TRBV29-1; no definite D call. Deletions cut 1 base from V and 10 bases from J, with 19 bases between. The CDR3 has 14 residues. Per the germline V gene, CDR1 is SQVTM and CDR2 is ANQGSEA. The CDR3 DNA reads TGCAGCGTTGAAGTGTTTAACGAGTCCATGGGAGCTTTCTTT. This codes for CSVEVFNESMGAFF.

The J gene is TRBJ1-1, the V gene TRBV7-8; D unresolved. Germline V gene lookup returns CDR1 SGHVS and CDR2 FQNEAQ. V was shortened by 5 bases and J by 1 base, with 8 bases between the two germline ends. The CDR3 runs to 13 residues. The CDR3 DNA reads TGTGCCAGCAGCCTCCGGGAGAACACTGAAGCTTTCTTT. This encodes CASSLRENTEAFF.

The chain employs TRBV14 and TRBJ2-7, with D tentatively TRBD1 (6 bases). Germline lookup yields CDR1 SGHDN and CDR2 FVKESK. Trimming left V 3 bases short and J 6 bases short, with 12 bases between. The CDR3 runs 13 residues. In DNA form, the CDR3 reads TGTGCCAGCAGCCAGGAAATCAGGGGCGAGCAGTACTTC. It specifies CASSQEIRGEQYF. The complete variable domain, with remaining parts taken from reference TRBV14 and TRBJ2-7, reads EAGVTQFPSHSVIEKGQTVTLRCDPISGHDNLYWYRRVMGKEIKFLLHFVKESKQDESGMPNNRFLAERTGGTYSTLKVQPAELEDSGVYFCASSQEIRGEQYFGPGTRLTVT.

The chain uses TRBV30 and TRBJ1-1; maybe TRBD1 (5 bases). V was pared by 2 bases and J by 3 bases, with 13 bases between. The germline V gene has CDR1 GTSNPN and CDR2 SVGIG (reference sequence). CDR3 size: 14 residues. The CDR3 loop is CAWSNPGGHTEAFF. The CDR3 nucleotides are TGTGCCTGGAGTAACCCGGGGGGACACACTGAAGCTTTCTTT. Variable domain in full (rest from reference TRBV30 and TRBJ1-1): SQTIHQWPATLVQPVGSPLSLECTVEGTSNPNLYWYRQAAGRGLQLLFYSVGIGQISSEVPQNLSASRPQDRQFILSSKKLLLSDSGFYLCAWSNPGGHTEAFFGQGTRLTVV.

The V gene is TRBV14, the J gene TRBJ1-1; D is undetermined. CDR3 length: 17 amino acids. V lost 1 base and J 0 bases, leaving 15 bases between the germline ends. CDR1 SGHDN and CDR2 FVKESK come from the germline V gene. DNA of the CDR3: TGTGCCAGCAGCCAAGGCGACTTCGTAAACGTGAACACTGAAGCTTTCTTT. Its translation: CASSQGDFVNVNTEAFF.

The chain recombines TRBV30 with TRBJ2-7, with D possibly TRBD1 on 7 matching bases. The CDR3 spans 14 residues. Germline-derived CDR1 and CDR2 are GTSNPN and SVGIG (reference sequence). V was shortened by 3 bases and J by 2 bases, with 14 bases between the two germline ends. For the CDR3, the DNA is TGTGCCTGGAGGTTCGGAGGGACAGCCTACGAGCAGTACTTC. This sequence encodes CAWRFGGTAYEQYF. Full variable domain (rest looked up from reference TRBV30 and TRBJ2-7): SQTIHQWPATLVQPVGSPLSLECTVEGTSNPNLYWYRQAAGRGLQLLFYSVGIGQISSEVPQNLSASRPQDRQFILSSKKLLLSDSGFYLCAWRFGGTAYEQYFGPGTRLTVT.

V is TRBV3-1 and J is TRBJ2-1; 12 bases map to TRBD2. Trimming cost V 4 bases and J 7 bases; bases outside gene matches: 5. The CDR3 runs 15 residues. The germline V gene has CDR1 LGHDT and CDR2 YNNKEL (reference sequence). The CDR3 protein is CASSLTSGRTNEQFF. For the CDR3, the DNA is TGTGCCAGCAGCCTCACTAGCGGGAGGACGAATGAGCAGTTCTTC.

V and J are TRBV23-1 and TRBJ2-3; D gene ambiguous. TRBV23-1 is classed as an ORF, of uncertain function. Trimming left V 6 bases short and J 2 bases short, with 12 bases between. CDR3 size: 14 residues. The CDR3 region has the DNA TGCGCCAGCAGAACCGACACGAACACAGATACGCAGTATTTT. Protein sequence: CASRTDTNTDTQYF.

This clonotype was detected only once. The CDR3 protein is CASSLVLGPGSSSYEQYF. The CDR3, as DNA: TGTGCCAGCAGCTTAGTTTTGGGACCGGGGTCCAGCTCCTACGAGCAGTACTTC. The chain combines TRBV13 with TRBJ2-7; D might be TRBD1 or TRBD2, each matching 5 bases. Trimming left V 1 base short and J 0 bases short, with 19 bases between. CDR1 is PRHDT, CDR2 FYEKMQ, per germline (reference sequence). This CDR3 spans 18 amino acids.

The chain employs TRBV7-2 and TRBJ2-3; D is unclear. Germline V gene lookup returns CDR1 SGHTA and CDR2 FQGNSA. The CDR3 sequence is 14 residues long. V lost 4 bases and J 1 base, leaving 9 bases between the germline ends. CDR3 loop: CASSSLTGTDTQYF. CDR3 sequence (DNA): TGTGCCAGCAGCTCCCTGACTGGCACAGATACGCAGTATTTT. Complete variable domain (other parts from reference TRBV7-2 and TRBJ2-3): GAGVSQSPSNKVTEKGKDVELRCDPISGHTALYWYRQSLGQGLEFLIYFQGNSAPDKSGLPSDRFSAERTGGSVSTLTIQRTQQEDSAVYLCASSSLTGTDTQYFGPGTRLTVL.

The rearrangement joins TRBV21-1 to TRBJ1-5. TRBV21-1 is a pseudogene. This CDR3 is built from 15 residues. The DNA of the CDR3 is TGTGCCAGCAGCAAAACAATCCATAGCAATCAGCCCCAGCATTTT. It translates to CASSKTIHSNQPQHF.

This clonotype showed up just once. This chain links TRBV4-3 with TRBJ1-2; TRBD1 matches at 7 bases. J lost 7 bases, V lost 3 bases, and 5 bases had no gene match. CDR3 length equals 13 residues. Germline V gives CDR1 LGHNA, CDR2 YSLEER. As DNA, the CDR3 is TGCGCCAGCAGCCAGTCAGGGGGAGGTGGCTACACCTTC. Its protein product is CASSQSGGGGYTF.

CDR3 DNA: TGTGCCAGCAGCCCCACACCACTCAGCTCCTATAATTCACCCCTCCACTTT. It yields the protein CASSPTPLSSYNSPLHF. This sequence joins TRBV14 and TRBJ1-6; D unclear. The length of the CDR3 is 17 residues. The V and J ends lost 4 bases and 0 bases respectively, with 13 bases between them. The germline V gene encodes CDR1 SGHDN and CDR2 FVKESK.

The chain is built from TRBV27 and TRBJ2-3; D not certain. This CDR3 has 16 amino acids. Trimming removed 8 bases from V and 4 bases from J, with 22 bases in between. Germline V gives CDR1 MNHEY, CDR2 SMNVEV (reference sequence). The CDR3 sequence is CASLQFHYLNPDTQYF. DNA of the CDR3: TGTGCCAGCCTACAGTTTCACTACCTAAATCCAGATACGCAGTATTTT.

V and J are TRBV29-1 and TRBJ1-1; D not certain. This CDR3 is built from 14 residues. V shed 1 base and J shed 2 bases, with 11 bases lying between them. Looked up from germline, CDR1 is SQVTM and CDR2 is ANQGSEA. The DNA for the CDR3 is TGCAGCGTTGAAGGTCGGGCAGGTAACACTGAAGCTTTCTTT. Protein sequence: CSVEGRAGNTEAFF. The full variable domain, rest sourced from reference TRBV29-1 and TRBJ1-1, is SAVISQKPSRDICQRGTSLTIQCQVDSQVTMMFWYRQQPGQSLTLIATANQGSEATYESGFVIDKFPISRPNLTFSTLTVSNMSPEDSSIYLCSVEGRAGNTEAFFGQGTRLTVV.

V is TRBV15 and J is TRBJ1-2, with a weak D call TRBD1 (5 bases). Trimming removed 3 bases at V and 8 bases at J, with 16 bases between. This CDR3 comprises 14 residues. CDR1 and CDR2 (germline): LNHNV, YYDKDF (reference sequence). DNA for the CDR3: TGTGCCACCAGCAGTGGCAGGGTATACGAGGGCTACACCTTC. Amino acid sequence: CATSSGRVYEGYTF.

The chain uses TRBV7-2 and TRBJ1-1, with 9 positions matching TRBD1. The CDR3 covers 13 residues. V was pared by 4 bases and J by 11 bases, with 8 bases of the junction left unmatched. Germline CDR1 reads SGHTA; CDR2 reads FQGNSA. The CDR3 coding sequence is TGTGCCAGCAGCTCCAACAGGGGGCTTGAGGCTTTCTTT. It yields the protein CASSSNRGLEAFF. Full variable domain (missing parts from reference TRBV7-2 and TRBJ1-1): GAGVSQSPSNKVTEKGKDVELRCDPISGHTALYWYRQSLGQGLEFLIYFQGNSAPDKSGLPSDRFSAERTGGSVSTLTIQRTQQEDSAVYLCASSSNRGLEAFFGQGTRLTVV.

This clonotype was counted only a few times. The chain joins TRBV18 to TRBJ2-6; unclear D gene. V was shortened by 6 bases and J by 0 bases, with 9 bases between the two germline ends. There are 15 residues in the CDR3. CDR1 and CDR2 (germline): KGHSH, LQKENI. The CDR3 reads CASSLTSSGANVLTF. In nucleotides, the CDR3 is TGTGCCAGCTCCCTTACATCCTCTGGGGCCAACGTCCTGACTTTC.

The gene calls are TRBV4-1 and TRBJ2-1; TRBD2 is a possible D gene (5 bases). Germline V gene lookup returns CDR1 MGHRA and CDR2 YSYEKL. V was shortened by 1 base and J by 2 bases, with 12 bases between the two germline ends. This CDR3 is 16 amino acids long. The CDR3: CASSQARRRTYNEQFF. The CDR3 DNA reads TGCGCCAGCAGCCAAGCCCGTAGGAGGACCTACAATGAGCAGTTCTTC.

V usage is TRBV4-3 and J usage is TRBJ2-7; D is unresolved. The CDR3 runs 11 residues. Germline CDR1 is LGHNA and CDR2 is YSLEER. Trimming left V 8 bases short and J 0 bases short, with 5 bases between. The CDR3 is CASDDSYEQYF. The CDR3 region has the DNA TGCGCCAGCGACGACTCCTACGAGCAGTACTTC.

CDR3 residues: CASSSPAGTYTGELFF. In DNA form, the CDR3 reads TGCGCCAGCAGCTCGCCGGCCGGGACGTACACCGGGGAGCTGTTTTTT. This chain connects TRBV4-3 to TRBJ2-2, with D possibly called TRBD1 or TRBD2 (5 bases each). This CDR3 comprises 16 residues. V was clipped by 5 bases and J by 3 bases, with 16 bases between them. Germline-derived CDR1 and CDR2 are LGHNA and YSLEER.

The V and J genes are TRBV20-1 and TRBJ1-4, with D perhaps TRBD1 (5 bases). With 4 bases removed from V and 4 bases from J, the gap between germline ends came to 13 bases. This CDR3 has 14 amino acids. Germline lookup yields CDR1 DFQATT and CDR2 SNEGSKA (reference sequence). The CDR3 here is CSATGGGGNEKLFF. In DNA, the CDR3 is TGCAGTGCTACCGGTGGGGGGGGTAATGAAAAACTGTTTTTT.

This clonotype was counted once. The V and J genes are TRBV6-2 or TRBV6-3 and TRBJ1-2; no definite D call. V dropped 9 bases and J dropped 7 bases, with 6 bases sitting between them. The CDR3 has 9 amino acids. Per germline, CDR1 MNHEY and CDR2 SVGEGT. The chain's CDR3 is CASGFGYTF. As DNA, the CDR3 is TGTGCCAGTGGGTTTGGCTACACCTTC.

This clonotype has just a few counts. The chain carries TRBV23-1 and TRBJ1-5, with TRBD1 matching over 8 bases. TRBV23-1 is flagged as an ORF with uncertain function. The ends lost 4 bases at V and 1 base at J; junction bases unmatched: 6. CDR3 length: 16 residues. In nucleotides, the CDR3 is TGCGCCAGCAGTCCGTCCCGGGACAGGAGCAATCAGCCCCAGCATTTT. It translates to CASSPSRDRSNQPQHF.

This clonotype is a singleton in its sample. The rearrangement uses TRBV6-5 and TRBJ2-5; D gene uncertain. The ends were cut back, 6 bases at V and 6 bases at J, with 14 bases in the middle. The CDR3 is 13 residues long. The V gene's germline CDR1 is MNHEY and CDR2 SVGAGI. CDR3 in DNA: TGTGCCAGCAGCCGTGTCGGGCGGAAGACCCAGTACTTC. Residues: CASSRVGRKTQYF.

V is TRBV20-1 and J is TRBJ2-4, with D perhaps TRBD2 (5 bases). Germline CDR1 DFQATT, CDR2 SNEGSKA (reference sequence). The CDR3 totals 19 residues. Trimming removed 1 base at V and 0 bases at J, with 22 bases between. CDR3: CSARAAGLHLDLAKNIQYF. The CDR3 DNA reads TGCAGTGCTAGAGCCGCAGGACTGCACCTTGATCTAGCCAAAAACATTCAGTACTTC.

The chain couples TRBV7-2 to TRBJ1-5; TRBD1 might be the D (5 bases). This CDR3 contains 15 residues. Germline V gives CDR1 SGHTA, CDR2 FQGNSA. V lost 5 bases, J lost 4 bases, and 15 bases lay in between. CDR3 sequence: CASSRRRGGNQPQHF. The CDR3, as DNA: TGTGCCAGCAGCCGAAGGCGGGGGGGTAATCAGCCCCAGCATTTT.

In this sample, this clonotype turned up once. This chain joins TRBV7-2 and TRBJ1-1; TRBD1 might be the D (5 bases). CDR3 size: 15 residues. CDR1 and CDR2 from the germline V gene are SGHTA and FQGNSA. Trimming left V 7 bases short and J 2 bases short, with 17 bases between. The DNA of the CDR3 is TGTGCCAGCAAAGTACCCGTGGGGGTTAACACTGAAGCTTTCTTT. Protein sequence: CASKVPVGVNTEAFF.

This clonotype appeared once. The chain links TRBV2 to TRBJ2-1; 9 bases map to TRBD2. The CDR3 is 13 residues long. V lost 8 bases to trimming and J lost 2 bases; unmatched junction nucleotides: 1. Germline loops: CDR1 SNHLY, CDR2 FYNNEI. Written as DNA, the CDR3 is TGTGCCAGCCTAGCGGGGCCCTACAATGAGCAGTTCTTC. Protein: CASLAGPYNEQFF.

This clonotype occurred once. The chain couples TRBV4-1 to TRBJ2-1; D not certain. This CDR3 region has 16 residues. CDR1 is MGHRA and CDR2 is YSYEKL in the germline V gene. V lost 0 bases and J 9 bases, leaving 18 bases between the germline ends. The CDR3 sequence is CASSQDAVWGTSEQFF. CDR3 nucleotide sequence: TGCGCCAGCAGCCAAGATGCAGTTTGGGGAACAAGTGAGCAGTTCTTC.

The CDR3 DNA reads as TGTGCCAGCAGTTTAGGATCGGGGACGGGGGAGCTGTTTTTT. It encodes CASSLGSGTGELFF. The chain recombines TRBV12-3 or TRBV12-4 with TRBJ2-2, with D perhaps being TRBD1 or TRBD2 (5 bases each). V shed 1 base and J shed 8 bases, with 11 bases lying between them. This CDR3 has 14 amino acids.